The source of this T cell receptor beta chain is a study of blood T cell repertoires in COVID-19. The participants were between roughly 18 and 100 years old and came from under 25 US areas. Participants' own reports of clinical history determined their cohort assignment. Authors' analysis steps: Estimation of nucleated cell counts relied on the amplification of reference gene primers. Data came from immunoSEQ multiplex PCR; TCRdb stores just in-frame clones and leaves some out. The V and J calls and the clone size are those of that table, but D and trimming were determined from the DNA. The profile shows a few hundred thousand clones, approximately 83% of them singletons. The CDR3 runs to 16 residues. Trimming cost V 7 bases and J 1 base; bases outside gene matches: 11. Germline loops: CDR1 MDHEN, CDR2 SYDVKM.

The source of this sequence is a woman younger than 45 who had recovered from COVID-19. The sequenced sample was PBMCs or T cells enriched from blood (not recorded which). This rearrangement joins TRBV28 to TRBJ1-2; 8 bases agree with TRBD1. In nucleotides, the CDR3 is TGTGCCAGCATACCCCGAGACAGGGGAATTAACTATGGCTACACCTTC. Translating it yields CASIPRDRGINYGYTF.